This T cell receptor (beta chain) is from a study of OX40 agonist ivuxolimab in advanced cancers. Study information: Enrollees could have had prior anti-PD-1, anti-PD-L1 or anti-CTLA-4 therapy, which around 40% had received. The study's findings and limits: Some patients who did not respond also had low normalized T-cell clonal expansion.

Produced via immunoSEQ multiplex PCR; TCRdb's table is partial and in-frame only. Of 50,000 to 70,000 clones in the sample, 75% to 90% are singletons; the top ten hold approximately 12%. In regard to this clone: What it binds is unknown.

V was pared by 6 bases and J by 6 bases, with 19 bases between. The CDR3 spans 15 residues. Germline CDR1 SGHTS, CDR2 YDEGEE. The V and J genes are TRBV5-8 and TRBJ1-5, with a weak D call TRBD1 (6 bases). This material consisted of CD4+ or CD8+ T cells sorted from blood, taken in a trial of the OX40 agonist ivuxolimab. The TCR sequence derives from an adult with an advanced solid tumor such as melanoma, head and neck, liver or kidney cancer. The CDR3 region is CASIVRGVWVQPQHF. The DNA of the CDR3 is TGTGCCAGCATCGTTAGGGGGGTTTGGGTTCAGCCCCAGCATTTT.